These 8 T cell receptor beta chains were sequenced from one sample in a study of siplizumab effects on memory and regulatory T cells. Generated by immunoSEQ multiplex PCR, the TCRdb table keeps only in-frame clones and is missing some. The sample records tens of thousands of clones, roughly 96% being singletons. The sequencing sample was made of naive CD4+ T cells sorted from blood. All receptors derive from a human donor in good health.

The rearrangement uses TRBV27 and TRBJ2-4; TRBD2 matches at 10 bases. Germline CDR1 and CDR2: MNHEY and SMNVEV (reference sequence). The length of the CDR3 is 17 residues. Germline trimming cut 2 bases from V and 2 bases from J; bases unmatched to any gene: 6. CDR3 DNA: TGTGCCAGCAGTTTACGGACTAGCGGCGAAACCAAAAACATTCAGTACTTC. It translates to CASSLRTSGETKNIQYF.

The chain uses TRBV7-5 and TRBJ2-1; the table calls TRBD2, which could not be checked here. TRBV7-5 is given as a pseudogene. This CDR3 has 16 residues. CDR3: CVRSYGLAGNYNEQFF. DNA of the CDR3: TGTGTCAGAAGCTACGGACTAGCGGGGAACTACAATGAGCAGTTCTTC.

The gene calls are TRBV19 and TRBJ2-5; D remains unclear. Per germline, CDR1 LNHDA and CDR2 SQIVND (reference sequence). V was shortened by 3 bases and J by 2 bases, with 13 bases between the two germline ends. There are 15 residues in the CDR3. The CDR3 reads CASSISLGHQETQYF. The CDR3 bases are TGTGCCAGTAGTATCTCCCTCGGTCATCAAGAGACCCAGTACTTC.

The J gene is TRBJ1-2, the V gene TRBV15; no firm D call. Germline V gene lookup returns CDR1 LNHNV and CDR2 YYDKDF (reference sequence). Trimming removed 1 base from V and 8 bases from J, with 8 bases in between. The CDR3 runs to 12 residues. Written as DNA, the CDR3 is TGTGCCACCAGCAGAGGGGAGCGGGGCTACACCTTC. The encoded protein is CATSRGERGYTF.

DNA of the CDR3: TGTGCTAGTGGGGATCCTCCGACAGGGTGGGGTTCACCCCTCCACTTT. It is translated as CASGDPPTGWGSPLHF. The chain joins TRBV12-5 to TRBJ1-6, with 7 bases fitting TRBD1. The germline V gene has CDR1 LGHNT and CDR2 FRNRAP. Trimming at V came to 6 bases and at J to 9 bases, leaving 14 bases not matched to a gene. The CDR3 spans 16 residues.

This chain uses TRBV28 with TRBJ1-5; D not certain. This CDR3 comprises 13 residues. Trimming pared 7 bases from V and 3 bases from J, leaving 10 bases between. From germline, CDR1 is MDHEN and CDR2 SYDVKM. CDR3 region: CASTRPINQPQHF. The CDR3 coding sequence is TGTGCCAGCACCAGACCGATCAATCAGCCCCAGCATTTT.

This clone was found once. The chain combines TRBV2 with TRBJ2-6; TRBD1 is a possible D gene (6 bases). CDR3 length: 15 residues. The V end lost 5 bases, the J end lost 2 bases, and 10 bases lay between the germline ends. Germline assignment: CDR1 SNHLY and CDR2 FYNNEI. This CDR3 is CASSLQGTGANVLTF. For the CDR3, the DNA is TGTGCCAGCAGTCTACAGGGTACTGGGGCCAACGTCCTGACTTTC.

The J gene is TRBJ1-2, the V gene TRBV27; D is perhaps TRBD1 (5 bases). V lost 6 bases to trimming and J lost 13 bases, with 24 bases between them. The CDR3 is made up of 14 amino acids. Germline-derived CDR1 and CDR2 are MNHEY and SMNVEV (reference sequence). CDR3 DNA: TGTGCCAGCAGACCCCTCGGGCAGGGCGGAAGGTGCACCTTC. Amino acids: CASRPLGQGGRCTF.